These 27 T cell receptor beta chains were all obtained from the same sample, sequenced in a study of blood T cell repertoires in COVID-19. The table came from immunoSEQ multiplex PCR; TCRdb's copy has only in-frame clones and leaves some out. The data contain about 20,000 clones, around 84% of them singletons. Sequenced input: peripheral blood. These receptors originate from a man aged 50-60 years with active COVID-19.

Only one count was recorded for this clone. The gene calls are TRBV2 and TRBJ2-3; the match to TRBD2 covers 11 bases. The germline V gene has CDR1 SNHLY and CDR2 FYNNEI. The CDR3 runs to 15 residues. The trim removed 6 bases at V and 13 bases at J, leaving 15 bases unmatched. The CDR3 here is CASSPWVAGGRGEYF. CDR3 DNA: TGTGCCAGCAGCCCTTGGGTAGCGGGGGGGCGTGGAGAGTATTTT.

The chain has TRBV6-6 and TRBJ2-1; D unresolved. Germline CDR1 reads MNHNY; CDR2 reads SVGAGI (reference sequence). V gave up 7 bases and J gave up 8 bases, with 21 bases separating them. This CDR3 region has 15 residues. The CDR3 loop is CASTPESYSLDEQFF. The CDR3 nucleotides are TGTGCCAGCACTCCCGAGAGCTACTCTCTTGATGAGCAGTTCTTC.

The V and J genes are TRBV20-1 and TRBJ2-2; D unclear. CDR3 length: 13 amino acids. The germline gives CDR1 DFQATT, CDR2 SNEGSKA (reference sequence). Trimming removed 3 bases at V and 2 bases at J, with 7 bases between. The CDR3 loop is CSASFSNTGELFF. The CDR3 DNA reads as TGCAGTGCTAGTTTCAGTAACACCGGGGAGCTGTTTTTT.

The gene calls are TRBV6-6 and TRBJ1-2; perhaps TRBD1 as D (5 bases). V dropped 2 bases and J dropped 8 bases, with 12 bases sitting between them. There are 13 residues in the CDR3. Germline V gene lookup returns CDR1 MNHNY and CDR2 SVGAGI (reference sequence). The CDR3 DNA is TGTGCCAGCAGTTACATTGGGGGGAACGGCTACACCTTC. Its translation is CASSYIGGNGYTF.

The chain combines TRBV7-6 with TRBJ2-7; 7 nucleotides agree with TRBD2. Germline trimming cut 5 bases from V and 3 bases from J; bases unmatched to any gene: 7. Germline CDR1 reads SGHVS; CDR2 reads FNYEAQ. CDR3 length: 14 amino acids. Here the CDR3 reads CASSGEASGYEQYF. For the CDR3, the DNA is TGTGCCAGCAGCGGAGAGGCTAGCGGCTACGAGCAGTACTTC.

The chain links TRBV5-1 to TRBJ1-1, with 9 nucleotides matching TRBD1. V lost 5 bases to trimming and J lost 4 bases; unmatched junction nucleotides: 3. This CDR3 has 13 amino acids. Looked up from germline, CDR1 is SGHRS and CDR2 is YFSETQ. Here the CDR3 reads CASRGQGITEAFF. The CDR3 bases are TGCGCCAGCAGGGGACAGGGAATCACTGAAGCTTTCTTT.

The chain combines TRBV29-1 with TRBJ1-5; TRBD1 is a possible D gene (5 bases). This CDR3 contains 14 residues. With 4 bases removed from V and 3 bases from J, the gap between germline ends came to 13 bases. Germline V CDR1 and CDR2: SQVTM, ANQGSEA. This CDR3 reads CSVGGTDPNQPQHF. CDR3 bases: TGCAGCGTTGGCGGGACGGACCCCAATCAGCCCCAGCATTTT.

The rearrangement joins TRBV6-2 or TRBV6-3 to TRBJ2-3, with 13 bases identical to TRBD2. Germline CDR1 and CDR2: MNHEY and SVGEGT. The CDR3 contains 19 residues. Trimming took 6 bases from V and 0 from J; bases not matched to a gene: 12. CDR3 nucleotides: TGTGCCAGCAGCCGGACTAGCGGGGGCCCTCCCCTGAGCACAGATACGCAGTATTTT. Amino acids: CASSRTSGGPPLSTDTQYF.

This chain connects TRBV6-4 to TRBJ1-1, with 7 bases lining up with TRBD1. The germline V gene encodes CDR1 MRHNA and CDR2 SNTAGT. This CDR3 region has 13 residues. Trimming removed 4 bases from V and 5 bases from J; junction bases left unmatched: 4. The CDR3 is CASSATGVTEAFF. CDR3 nucleotide sequence: TGTGCCAGCAGTGCCACAGGGGTTACTGAAGCTTTCTTT.

CDR3 protein: CASSDSPRGGRRSTDTQYF. The CDR3 DNA reads TGTGCCAGCAGTGACTCCCCTCGGGGGGGCCGGCGGAGCACAGATACGCAGTATTTT. This rearrangement joins TRBV6-4 to TRBJ2-3; TRBD2 aligns across 8 bases. Per the germline V gene, CDR1 is MRHNA and CDR2 is SNTAGT. The length of the CDR3 is 19 residues. After removal of 0 bases from V and 0 bases from J, the junction contained 11 bases not matched to a gene.

V gene TRBV2 combines with J gene TRBJ2-7; 16 bases agree with TRBD2. The J segment lost 4 bases and the V segment lost 10 bases, leaving 7 bases of the junction unmatched. Germline V lookup: CDR1 SNHLY, CDR2 FYNNEI. The CDR3 extends over 15 amino acids. In DNA, the CDR3 is TGTGCCACTCTTGGGACTAGCGGGGGGGAATACGAGCAGTACTTC. Translated, it gives CATLGTSGGEYEQYF.

V gene TRBV3-1 (or the pseudogene TRBV3-2) combines with J gene TRBJ2-2; 10 nucleotides match TRBD1. Germline CDR1 is LGHDT and CDR2 is YNNKEL (reference sequence). The CDR3 length is 15 residues. Trimming at V came to 2 bases and at J to 7 bases, leaving 4 bases not matched to a gene. The CDR3 DNA sequence: TGTGCCAGCAGCCAACCGGGACAGGGGAACGGGGAGCTGTTTTTT. It yields the protein CASSQPGQGNGELFF.

V gene TRBV14 combines with J gene TRBJ1-1; D gene ambiguous. This CDR3 region has 12 residues. The ends were cut back, 5 bases at V and 3 bases at J, with 7 bases in the middle. CDR1 is SGHDN, CDR2 FVKESK, per germline. The CDR3: CASSWSHTEAFF. In DNA form, the CDR3 reads TGTGCCAGCAGCTGGAGCCACACTGAAGCTTTCTTT.

In its sample, this clone was seen once. A read error may account for a junction end that differs from germline. This chain connects TRBV5-1 to TRBJ2-7; D might be TRBD1 (6 bases). The CDR3 sequence is 13 residues long. Germline lookup yields CDR1 SGHRS and CDR2 YFSETQ. This chain's CDR3 is CASSVTGSSEQYF. CDR3 coding DNA: TGCGCCAGCAGCGTAACAGGGTCCTCCGAGCAGTACTTC.

This clone was seen just once. The rearrangement joins TRBV9 to TRBJ2-5; 11 bases align to TRBD2. CDR3 size: 16 residues. V shed 3 bases, J shed 3 bases, and the junction held 7 bases outside the gene matches. Germline values: CDR1 SGDLS, CDR2 YYNGEE. The CDR3 bases are TGTGCCAGCAGCGCGTCGAATAGCGGGGGGGAAGAGACCCAGTACTTC. It translates to CASSASNSGGEETQYF.

This chain uses TRBV5-4 with TRBJ2-1; possible D gene TRBD1, 6 bases. The CDR3 has 14 amino acids. From germline, CDR1 is SGHNT and CDR2 YYREEE (reference sequence). Trimming cost V 7 bases and J 6 bases, with 17 bases left between them. The CDR3 region has the DNA TGTGCCAGCTACCGGACAGAAAATCGCAATGAGCAGTTCTTC. Translation gives CASYRTENRNEQFF.

This chain uses TRBV29-1 with TRBJ1-3; D is uncertain. V was clipped by 2 bases and J by 3 bases, with 8 bases between them. This CDR3 region has 13 residues. CDR1 is SQVTM, CDR2 ANQGSEA, per germline. CDR3 sequence reads: CSVEMEVGNTIYF. In nucleotides, the CDR3 is TGCAGCGTTGAAATGGAGGTTGGAAACACCATATATTTT.

The chain uses TRBV4-3 and TRBJ2-3; unclear D gene. The CDR3 spans 16 residues. The germline gives CDR1 LGHNA, CDR2 YSLEER. Trimming stripped 1 base from V and 3 bases from J, with 14 bases between. In nucleotides, the CDR3 is TGCGCCAGCAGCCAAGTGCTAGGAAGCGATACAGATACGCAGTATTTT. This codes for CASSQVLGSDTDTQYF.

The J gene is TRBJ2-2, the V gene TRBV19, with 8 bases aligning to TRBD2. In germline, CDR1 is LNHDA, CDR2 SQIVND (reference sequence). This CDR3 is built from 18 residues. The trim removed 4 bases at V and 8 bases at J, leaving 18 bases unmatched. The CDR3 here is CASSTLSLTGGAGGELFF. CDR3 DNA: TGTGCCAGTAGTACTTTATCGCTAACCGGGGGGGCCGGAGGGGAGCTGTTTTTT. The full variable domain, rest sourced from reference TRBV19 and TRBJ2-2, is DGGITQSPKYLFRKEGQNVTLSCEQNLNHDAMYWYRQDPGQGLRLIYYSQIVNDFQKGDIAEGYSVSREKKESFPLTVTSAQKNPTAFYLCASSTLSLTGGAGGELFFGEGSRLTVL.

This clone was observed a single time. The chain uses TRBV5-1 and TRBJ2-2, with 15 bases that match TRBD2. CDR1 is SGHRS, CDR2 YFSETQ, per germline. The junction had 9 bases not matched to a gene; V was cut back by 4 bases and J by 5 bases. The CDR3 consists of 18 residues. The CDR3 coding sequence is TGCGCCAGCAGCGAGGGACTAGCGGGGGGCATGAATACCGGGGAGCTGTTTTTT. The encoded protein is CASSEGLAGGMNTGELFF.

The CDR3 spells CASSGGQGAGGELFF. In nucleotides, the CDR3 is TGTGCCAGCAGTGGGGGACAGGGGGCGGGCGGGGAGCTGTTTTTT. V usage is TRBV6-6 and J usage is TRBJ2-2; the match to TRBD1 covers 12 bases. CDR1 is MNHNY, CDR2 SVGAGI, per germline (reference sequence). V trimming: 5 bases; J trimming: 7 bases; junction bases outside the gene matches: 5. This CDR3 contains 15 residues.

The chain links TRBV9 to TRBJ2-7; D perhaps matches TRBD2 (5 bases). The germline V gene has CDR1 SGDLS and CDR2 YYNGEE. The CDR3 consists of 13 residues. V was clipped by 4 bases and J by 9 bases, with 17 bases between them. CDR3 DNA: TGTGCCAGCAGCCCCCGTGAGGGTATCAGGCAGTACTTC. It yields the protein CASSPREGIRQYF.

This rearrangement joins TRBV5-4 to TRBJ2-3, with 8 bases identical to TRBD1. The CDR3 has 15 residues. CDR1 SGHNT and CDR2 YYREEE come from the germline V gene (reference sequence). The J segment lost 5 bases and the V segment lost 4 bases, leaving 9 bases of the junction unmatched. The CDR3 nucleotides are TGTGCCAGCAGCAAAGGACAGGGAGGAGGAGATACGCAGTATTTT. Protein: CASSKGQGGGDTQYF.

The chain joins TRBV12-2 to TRBJ2-1; TRBD2 is taken as the D call from the table, unchecked against the DNA. TRBV12-2 is classified as a pseudogene. The CDR3 runs to 15 residues. CDR3 sequence reads: CASRLAPKERPRQFF. DNA for the CDR3: TGTGCAAGTCGCTTAGCCCCAAAGGAGAGACCCCGTCAGTTCTTC.

This clone was counted a single time. This rearrangement joins TRBV5-5 to TRBJ2-3; D ambiguous. Germline V gene lookup returns CDR1 SGHKS and CDR2 YYEKEE (reference sequence). The CDR3 runs to 14 residues. Trimming removed 1 base from V and 0 bases from J, with 6 bases in between. DNA of the CDR3: TGTGCCAGCAGCTTGTTGACTAGCACAGATACGCAGTATTTT. Translated, it gives CASSLLTSTDTQYF. Full variable domain (missing parts from reference TRBV5-5 and TRBJ2-3): DAGVTQSPTHLIKTRGQQVTLRCSPISGHKSVSWYQQVLGQGPQFIFQYYEKEERGRGNFPDRFSARQFPNYSSELNVNALLLGDSALYLCASSLLTSTDTQYFGPGTRLTVL.

The chain employs TRBV6-6 and TRBJ2-1, with a weak D call TRBD1 (5 bases). CDR1 MNHNY and CDR2 SVGAGI come from the germline V gene (reference sequence). With 0 bases removed from V and 0 bases from J, the gap between germline ends came to 6 bases. The CDR3 length is 15 residues. The CDR3 bases are TGTGCCAGCAGTTACTCAGGGGACTCCTACAATGAGCAGTTCTTC. This sequence encodes CASSYSGDSYNEQFF.

J is TRBJ1-4 and V is TRBV5-5, with a tentative D call TRBD1 (5 bases). From germline, CDR1 is SGHKS and CDR2 YYEKEE (reference sequence). The V end was cut by 0 bases, the J end by 7 bases, with 13 bases between. This CDR3 has 15 residues. CDR3 bases: TGTGCCAGCAGCTTGGAGGGTCTGGGGCGTGAAAAACTGTTTTTT. Translation: CASSLEGLGREKLFF. Drawing the rest from reference TRBV5-5 and TRBJ1-4, the complete variable domain is DAGVTQSPTHLIKTRGQQVTLRCSPISGHKSVSWYQQVLGQGPQFIFQYYEKEERGRGNFPDRFSARQFPNYSSELNVNALLLGDSALYLCASSLEGLGREKLFFGSGTQLSVL.